This T cell receptor beta chain is from a study of T cells after yellow fever vaccination. Per the germline V gene, CDR1 is MNHEY and CDR2 is SVGEGT. After removal of 8 bases from V and 4 bases from J, the junction contained 12 bases not matched to a gene. The CDR3 is made up of 16 amino acids. This clonotype was observed a single time. Its target is unknown. General study results and limits: Post-booster samples contained most primary-vaccination clones (around 95% CD4, about 90% CD8). Peak timing came faster in the weaker secondary response, day 5 versus 15.

TCRdb re-called the 5' RACE reads through MiXCR, storing one row per CDR3 protein. The data show around 320,000 distinct CDR3 sequences, approximately 10% seen once. The V and J genes are TRBV6-2 or TRBV6-3 and TRBJ2-1; 9 nucleotides match TRBD1. Here the sequenced sample was CD4+ T cells sorted from PBMCs, taken 5 days after the yellow fever booster vaccination. This sequence was found in a young man who received the YFV17D yellow fever vaccine. CDR3 in amino acids: CASRSWGDRVYNEQFF. The CDR3, as DNA: TGTGCCAGCCGAAGCTGGGGGGACAGGGTTTACAATGAGCAGTTCTTC.